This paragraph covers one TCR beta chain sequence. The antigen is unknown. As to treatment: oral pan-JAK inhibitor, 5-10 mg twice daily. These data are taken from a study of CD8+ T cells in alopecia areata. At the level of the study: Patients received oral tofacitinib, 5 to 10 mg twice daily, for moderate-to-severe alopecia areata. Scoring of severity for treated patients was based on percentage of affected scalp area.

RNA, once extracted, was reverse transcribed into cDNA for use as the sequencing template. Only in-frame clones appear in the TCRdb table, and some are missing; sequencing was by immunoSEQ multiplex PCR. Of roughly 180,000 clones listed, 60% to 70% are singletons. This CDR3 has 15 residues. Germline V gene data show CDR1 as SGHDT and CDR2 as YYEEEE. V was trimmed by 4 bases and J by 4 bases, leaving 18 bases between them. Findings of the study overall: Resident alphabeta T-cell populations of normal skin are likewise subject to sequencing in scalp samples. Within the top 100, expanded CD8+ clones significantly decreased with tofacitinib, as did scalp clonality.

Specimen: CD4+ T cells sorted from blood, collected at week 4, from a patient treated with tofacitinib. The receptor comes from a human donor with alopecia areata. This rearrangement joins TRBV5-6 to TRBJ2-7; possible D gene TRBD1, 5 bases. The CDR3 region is CASSQVQGYDYEQYF. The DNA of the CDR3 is TGTGCCAGCAGCCAAGTGCAGGGATACGATTACGAGCAGTACTTC.